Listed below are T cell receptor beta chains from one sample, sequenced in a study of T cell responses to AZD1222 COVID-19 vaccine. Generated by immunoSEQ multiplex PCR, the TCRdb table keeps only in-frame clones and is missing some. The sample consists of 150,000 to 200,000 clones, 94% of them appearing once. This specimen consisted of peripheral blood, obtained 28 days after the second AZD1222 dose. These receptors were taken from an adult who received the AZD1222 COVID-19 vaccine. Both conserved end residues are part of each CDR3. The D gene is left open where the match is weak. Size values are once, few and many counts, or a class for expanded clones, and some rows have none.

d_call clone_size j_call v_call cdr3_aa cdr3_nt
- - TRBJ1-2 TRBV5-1 CASSLSLTYGYTF TGCGCCAGCAGCTTATCACTCACCTATGGCTACACCTTC
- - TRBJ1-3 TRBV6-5 CASRGGHTGNTIYF TGTGCCAGCAGGGGGGGGCACACTGGAAACACCATATATTTT
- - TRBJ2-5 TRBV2 CATTQLLTQYF TGTGCCACCACCCAGCTCCTAACCCAGTACTTC
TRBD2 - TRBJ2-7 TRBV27 CASSLEAGRVRYEQYF TGTGCCAGCAGTTTAGAGGCCGGGAGGGTTAGATACGAGCAGTACTTC
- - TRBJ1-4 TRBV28 CASSFLRGEKLFF TGTGCCAGCAGTTTTCTTAGGGGTGAAAAACTGTTTTTT
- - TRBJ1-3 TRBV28 CASSPHPTGFRSGNTIYF TGTGCCAGCAGTCCCCACCCCACGGGGTTTCGCTCTGGAAACACCATATATTTT
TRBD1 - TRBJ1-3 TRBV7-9 CASSLTGGTSGNTIYF TGTGCCAGCAGCTTGACAGGGGGCACTTCTGGAAACACCATATATTTT
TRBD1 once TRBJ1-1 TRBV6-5 CACDRDRGNTEAFF TGTGCCTGCGACCGGGACAGGGGGAACACTGAAGCTTTCTTT
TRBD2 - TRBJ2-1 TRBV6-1 CASSVIAGGPYNEQFF TGTGCCAGCAGTGTGATAGCGGGAGGTCCCTACAATGAGCAGTTCTTC
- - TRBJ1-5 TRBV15 CATSRAIGLNNQPQHF TGTGCCACCAGCAGAGCGATAGGGCTTAACAATCAGCCCCAGCATTTT
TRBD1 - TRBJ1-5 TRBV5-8 CASSPWDSHQPQHF TGTGCCAGCAGCCCATGGGACAGCCATCAGCCCCAGCATTTT